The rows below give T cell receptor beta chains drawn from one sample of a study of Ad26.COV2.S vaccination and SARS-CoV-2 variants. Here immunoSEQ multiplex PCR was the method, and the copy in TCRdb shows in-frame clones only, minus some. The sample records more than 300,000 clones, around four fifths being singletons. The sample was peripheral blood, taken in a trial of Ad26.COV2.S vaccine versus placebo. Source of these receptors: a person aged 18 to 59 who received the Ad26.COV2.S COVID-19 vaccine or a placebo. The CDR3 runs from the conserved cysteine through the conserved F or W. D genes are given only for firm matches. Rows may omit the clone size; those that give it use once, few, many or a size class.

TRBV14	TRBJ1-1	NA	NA	CASSRGLGAFF	TGTGCCAGCAGTCGCGGACTCGGGGCTTTCTTT
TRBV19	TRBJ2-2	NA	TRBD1	CASSIGTGVRTGELFF	TGTGCCAGTAGTATCGGGACAGGTGTTCGCACCGGGGAGCTGTTTTTT
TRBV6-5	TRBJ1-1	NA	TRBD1	CASSFSTGEVGTEAFF	TGTGCCAGCAGTTTTTCGACAGGGGAAGTCGGCACTGAAGCTTTCTTT
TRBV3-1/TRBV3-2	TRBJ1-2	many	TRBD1	CASSLQTGTDTNGYTF	TGTGCCAGCAGCCTCCAAACCGGGACAGATACGAATGGCTACACCTTC
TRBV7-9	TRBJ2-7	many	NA	CASSLPSGHLSYEQYF	TGTGCCAGCAGCTTACCCTCGGGACATTTGTCCTACGAGCAGTACTTC
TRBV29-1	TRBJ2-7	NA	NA	CSVEDTSYEQYF	TGCAGCGTTGAAGATACCAGCTACGAGCAGTACTTC
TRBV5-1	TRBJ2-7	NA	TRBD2	CASSWGLAGAYSYEQYF	TGCGCCAGCAGCTGGGGACTAGCGGGGGCCTACTCCTACGAGCAGTACTTC
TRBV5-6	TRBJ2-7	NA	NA	CASSLVGSSYEQYF	TGTGCCAGCAGCTTGGTCGGCTCGTCCTACGAGCAGTACTTC
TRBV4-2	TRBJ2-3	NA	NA	CASSPKPTSTDTQYF	TGTGCCAGCAGCCCCAAACCGACCAGCACAGATACGCAGTATTTT
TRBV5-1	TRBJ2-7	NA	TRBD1	CASSWEGQGTDEQYF	TGCGCCAGCAGCTGGGAGGGACAGGGGACCGACGAGCAGTACTTC
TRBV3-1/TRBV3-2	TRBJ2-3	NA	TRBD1	CASSSRTGVTDTQYF	TGTGCCAGCAGTTCTAGGACAGGGGTCACAGATACGCAGTATTTT
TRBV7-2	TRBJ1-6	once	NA	CASRPGGVSNSPLHF	TGTGCCAGCAGGCCCGGGGGTGTTAGTAATTCACCCCTCCACTTT
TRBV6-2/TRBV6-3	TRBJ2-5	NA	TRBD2	CASSYRAGGQETQYF	TGTGCCAGCAGTTACAGAGCGGGGGGGCAAGAGACCCAGTACTTC
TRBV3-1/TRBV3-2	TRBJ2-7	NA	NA	CASSPTLTGSYEQYF	TGTGCCAGCAGCCCTACCCTCACAGGGTCCTACGAGCAGTACTTC
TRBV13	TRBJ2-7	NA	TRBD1	CASSRTGSTYEQYF	TGTGCCAGCAGCCGGACAGGGAGTACCTACGAGCAGTACTTC
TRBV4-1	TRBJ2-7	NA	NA	CASSHDPGSRYEQYF	TGCGCCAGCAGCCACGACCCAGGTTCTCGGTACGAGCAGTACTTC
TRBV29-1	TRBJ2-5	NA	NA	CSVYPGTAQETQYF	TGCAGCGTTTATCCAGGGACCGCACAAGAGACCCAGTACTTC
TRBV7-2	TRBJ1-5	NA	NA	CASSLALSGQPQHF	TGTGCCAGCAGCTTAGCGCTTTCGGGCCAGCCCCAGCATTTT
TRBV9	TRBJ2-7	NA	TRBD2	CASSSGGGQHEQYF	TGTGCCAGCAGTTCGGGCGGGGGGCAGCACGAGCAGTACTTC
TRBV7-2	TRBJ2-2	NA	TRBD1	CASSFGTGGSRELFF	TGTGCCAGCAGCTTCGGGACAGGGGGGAGCCGGGAGCTGTTTTTT
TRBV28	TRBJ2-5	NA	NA	CASSVGTEETQYF	TGTGCCAGCAGTGTGGGGACCGAAGAGACCCAGTACTTC
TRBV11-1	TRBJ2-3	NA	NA	CASSLRPDPSSDTQYF	TGTGCCAGCAGCTTAAGACCGGACCCCTCATCAGATACGCAGTATTTT
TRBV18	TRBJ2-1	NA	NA	CASSPSRSGNEQFF	TGTGCCAGCTCACCTTCCCGCAGCGGCAATGAGCAGTTCTTC
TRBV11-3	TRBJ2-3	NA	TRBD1	CASSLRQGLTDTQYF	TGTGCCAGCAGCTTACGACAGGGCCTAACAGATACGCAGTATTTT
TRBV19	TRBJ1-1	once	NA	CASSPGLSTEAFF	TGTGCCAGTAGCCCGGGACTTAGCACTGAAGCTTTCTTT
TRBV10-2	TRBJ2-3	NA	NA	CASSGAAPTITDTQYF	TGCGCCAGCAGTGGGGCCGCACCGACAATCACAGATACGCAGTATTTT
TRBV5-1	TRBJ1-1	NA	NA	CASSLAQLNTEAFF	TGCGCCAGCAGCTTGGCACAGCTCAACACTGAAGCTTTCTTT
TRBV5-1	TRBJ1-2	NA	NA	CASSPHGGPNYGYTF	TGCGCCAGCAGCCCCCACGGCGGCCCTAACTATGGCTACACCTTC
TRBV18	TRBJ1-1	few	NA	CASSPTGAYEGSTEAFF	TGTGCCAGCTCACCAACGGGAGCCTACGAGGGTAGCACTGAAGCTTTCTTT
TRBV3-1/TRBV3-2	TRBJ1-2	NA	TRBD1	CASSQDWGQGYTF	TGTGCCAGCAGCCAAGATTGGGGACAGGGCTACACCTTC
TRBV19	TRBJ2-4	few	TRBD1	CASSVSGTGGHIQYF	TGTGCCAGTAGTGTGTCCGGGACAGGGGGCCACATTCAGTACTTC
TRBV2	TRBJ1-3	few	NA	CASSPTGPANTIYF	TGTGCCAGCTCGCCCACAGGGCCTGCAAACACCATATATTTT
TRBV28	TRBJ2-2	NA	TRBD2	CASSSTSGVPGELFF	TGTGCCAGCAGCTCGACTAGCGGGGTACCCGGGGAGCTGTTTTTT
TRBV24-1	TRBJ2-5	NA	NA	CATSDQLAGETQYF	TGTGCCACCAGTGATCAACTGGCGGGAGAGACCCAGTACTTC
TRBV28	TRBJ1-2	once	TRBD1	CASRRTGGGVNGYTF	TGTGCCAGCAGACGTACAGGGGGCGGAGTGAATGGCTACACCTTC
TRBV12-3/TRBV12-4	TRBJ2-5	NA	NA	CASSLGETQYF	TGTGCCAGCAGTTTGGGGGAGACCCAGTACTTC
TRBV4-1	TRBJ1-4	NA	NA	CASSQDLGRIGFF	TGCGCCAGCAGCCAAGATTTGGGTCGGATCGGGTTTTTT
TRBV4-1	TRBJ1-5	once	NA	CASSQERGSFLNSNQPQHF	TGCGCCAGCAGCCAAGAACGTGGTAGTTTCCTGAATAGCAATCAGCCCCAGCATTTT
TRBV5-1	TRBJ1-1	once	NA	CASTDTLNTEAFF	TGCGCCAGTACGGACACCTTGAACACTGAAGCTTTCTTT
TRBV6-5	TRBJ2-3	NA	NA	CASSYGTRDTDTQYF	TGTGCCAGCAGTTATGGTACGAGGGACACAGATACGCAGTATTTT
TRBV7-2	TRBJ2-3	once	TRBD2	CASSWTSGGITDTQYF	TGTGCCAGCAGCTGGACTAGCGGGGGGATCACAGATACGCAGTATTTT
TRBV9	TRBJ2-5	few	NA	CASSVALGRETQYF	TGTGCCAGCAGCGTAGCTCTGGGTCGGGAGACCCAGTACTTC
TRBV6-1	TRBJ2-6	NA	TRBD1	CASSEVGQGISGANVLTF	TGTGCCAGCAGTGAAGTGGGACAGGGTATTTCTGGGGCCAACGTCCTGACTTTC
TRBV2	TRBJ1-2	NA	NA	CASSVGGRYNGYTF	TGTGCCAGCAGTGTGGGGGGCCGGTACAATGGCTACACCTTC